These T cell receptor beta chains were read from a single sample in a study of technical replicates of blood from several donors. TCRdb keeps only in-frame clones here, not all; method: immunoSEQ multiplex PCR. The data hold roughly 56,000 clones, with 90% to 95% observed a single time. Specimen: PBMCs. The source of these receptors is a human donor in good health. Some clones in this sample may be carry-over from other donors' samples. Both conserved end residues are part of each CDR3. D genes are given only for firm matches. The size of a clone is reported for some rows only, either as once, few or many, or as a class for expanded clones.

v_gene: TRBV7-8
abundance: once
d_gene: TRBD1
j_gene: TRBJ2-3
CDR3aa: CASSPRDRGADTQYF
CDR3nt: TGTGCCAGCAGCCCAAGAGACAGGGGAGCAGATACGCAGTATTTT

v_gene: TRBV23-1
abundance: NA
d_gene: NA
j_gene: TRBJ1-2
CDR3aa: CASSHSAGGYTF
CDR3nt: TGCGCCAGCAGTCATTCAGCAGGGGGCTACACCTTC

v_gene: TRBV7-6
abundance: NA
d_gene: TRBD2
j_gene: TRBJ2-6
CDR3aa: CASSQTSGSSGANVLTF
CDR3nt: TGTGCCAGCAGTCAAACTAGCGGGAGCTCTGGGGCCAACGTCCTGACTTTC

v_gene: TRBV9
abundance: NA
d_gene: TRBD1
j_gene: TRBJ2-3
CDR3aa: CASSVGWGQGKNTQYF
CDR3nt: TGTGCCAGCAGCGTTGGGTGGGGACAGGGTAAAAATACGCAGTATTTT

v_gene: TRBV9
abundance: NA
d_gene: NA
j_gene: TRBJ1-5
CDR3aa: CASSPGGADNQPQHF
CDR3nt: TGTGCCAGCAGCCCCGGGGGGGCAGACAATCAGCCCCAGCATTTT

v_gene: TRBV5-4
abundance: once
d_gene: NA
j_gene: TRBJ1-1
CDR3aa: CASSQVGTLNTEAFF
CDR3nt: TGTGCCAGCAGCCAGGTCGGGACATTGAACACTGAAGCTTTCTTT

v_gene: TRBV6-6
abundance: NA
d_gene: NA
j_gene: TRBJ1-2
CDR3aa: CASSPGGGYTF
CDR3nt: TGTGCCAGCAGCCCGGGGGGGGGCTACACCTTC

v_gene: TRBV7-2
abundance: NA
d_gene: NA
j_gene: TRBJ2-4
CDR3aa: CASSPDRNIQYF
CDR3nt: TGTGCCAGCAGTCCAGACAGAAACATTCAGTACTTC

v_gene: TRBV7-3
abundance: NA
d_gene: TRBD2
j_gene: TRBJ2-3
CDR3aa: CASSLISGGSTDTQYF
CDR3nt: TGTGCCAGCAGCTTAATAAGCGGGGGCTCCACAGATACGCAGTATTTT

v_gene: TRBV5-1
abundance: NA
d_gene: TRBD1
j_gene: TRBJ2-4
CDR3aa: CASSLGQGGQNIQYF
CDR3nt: TGCGCCAGCAGCTTAGGACAGGGCGGCCAAAACATTCAGTACTTC

v_gene: TRBV4-2
abundance: NA
d_gene: NA
j_gene: TRBJ1-3
CDR3aa: CASSPGGSGNTIYF
CDR3nt: TGTGCCAGCAGCCCGGGTGGCTCTGGAAACACCATATATTTT

v_gene: TRBV19
abundance: NA
d_gene: TRBD1
j_gene: TRBJ2-1
CDR3aa: CASKGWQGAYNEQFF
CDR3nt: TGTGCCAGTAAGGGCTGGCAGGGGGCCTACAATGAGCAGTTCTTC

v_gene: TRBV5-1
abundance: NA
d_gene: NA
j_gene: TRBJ1-4
CDR3aa: CASSLGDKAAKLFF
CDR3nt: TGCGCCAGCAGCTTGGGGGACAAGGCAGCAAAACTGTTTTTT

v_gene: TRBV28
abundance: once
d_gene: NA
j_gene: TRBJ1-4
CDR3aa: CASSVRTAVNEKLFF
CDR3nt: TGTGCCAGCAGTGTCCGGACAGCCGTTAATGAAAAACTGTTTTTT

v_gene: TRBV5-1
abundance: NA
d_gene: TRBD2
j_gene: TRBJ2-3
CDR3aa: CASSLLAVETDTQYF
CDR3nt: TGCGCCAGCAGCTTGCTAGCGGTGGAAACAGATACGCAGTATTTT

v_gene: TRBV4-3
abundance: NA
d_gene: TRBD2
j_gene: TRBJ2-3
CDR3aa: CASSQEQLAGRVAQYF
CDR3nt: TGCGCCAGCAGCCAAGAACAACTAGCGGGGAGAGTGGCGCAGTATTTT

v_gene: TRBV6-5
abundance: NA
d_gene: TRBD2
j_gene: TRBJ2-5
CDR3aa: CASSLESSGMWAQYF
CDR3nt: TGTGCCAGCAGTCTGGAGTCTAGCGGGATGTGGGCCCAGTACTTC

v_gene: TRBV15
abundance: NA
d_gene: TRBD1
j_gene: TRBJ1-2
CDR3aa: CATSVGQPYGYTF
CDR3nt: TGTGCCACCAGCGTGGGACAGCCCTATGGCTACACCTTC

v_gene: TRBV7-3
abundance: NA
d_gene: NA
j_gene: TRBJ1-6
CDR3aa: CASSFAGPNSPLHF
CDR3nt: TGTGCCAGCAGCTTCGCAGGGCCAAATTCACCCCTCCACTTT

v_gene: TRBV5-4
abundance: NA
d_gene: TRBD2
j_gene: TRBJ2-4
CDR3aa: CASSPIGRANIQYF
CDR3nt: TGTGCCAGCAGCCCCATTGGGAGGGCGAACATTCAGTACTTC

v_gene: TRBV4-2
abundance: NA
d_gene: TRBD2
j_gene: TRBJ2-7
CDR3aa: CASSQAMGGLASNEQYF
CDR3nt: TGTGCCAGCAGCCAAGCGATGGGAGGACTAGCGAGTAACGAGCAGTACTTC

v_gene: TRBV9
abundance: NA
d_gene: NA
j_gene: TRBJ2-3
CDR3aa: CASSVVTQGSDTQYF
CDR3nt: TGTGCCAGCAGCGTAGTGACGCAGGGTTCAGATACGCAGTATTTT

v_gene: TRBV5-1
abundance: once
d_gene: NA
j_gene: TRBJ2-7
CDR3aa: CASSPTGDQPGYEQYF
CDR3nt: TGCGCCAGCAGCCCAACTGGAGATCAACCCGGCTACGAGCAGTACTTC

v_gene: TRBV2
abundance: NA
d_gene: NA
j_gene: TRBJ1-4
CDR3aa: CASSEAGYSEKLFF
CDR3nt: TGTGCCAGCAGTGAAGCTGGTTACAGCGAAAAACTGTTTTTT

v_gene: TRBV11-3
abundance: NA
d_gene: TRBD2
j_gene: TRBJ2-1
CDR3aa: CASKGREMNEQFF
CDR3nt: TGTGCCAGCAAGGGGCGGGAGATGAATGAGCAGTTCTTC

v_gene: TRBV6-5
abundance: NA
d_gene: NA
j_gene: TRBJ2-1
CDR3aa: CASSYGDSHNEQFF
CDR3nt: TGTGCCAGCAGTTACGGGGACTCGCACAATGAGCAGTTCTTC

v_gene: TRBV7-2
abundance: NA
d_gene: NA
j_gene: TRBJ2-4
CDR3aa: CASSLGQGAKNIQYF
CDR3nt: TGTGCCAGCAGCTTAGGGCAGGGAGCCAAAAACATTCAGTACTTC

v_gene: TRBV29-1
abundance: NA
d_gene: NA
j_gene: TRBJ1-1
CDR3aa: CSVEDGGGTEAFF
CDR3nt: TGCAGCGTTGAAGACGGGGGAGGAACTGAAGCTTTCTTT

v_gene: TRBV7-2
abundance: NA
d_gene: NA
j_gene: TRBJ2-3
CDR3aa: CASSPTLFADTQYF
CDR3nt: TGTGCCAGCAGCCCCACTCTTTTCGCAGATACGCAGTATTTT

v_gene: TRBV9
abundance: NA
d_gene: NA
j_gene: TRBJ1-5
CDR3aa: CASSEGVAQPQHF
CDR3nt: TGTGCCAGCAGCGAAGGGGTGGCTCAGCCCCAGCATTTT

v_gene: TRBV30
abundance: NA
d_gene: NA
j_gene: TRBJ1-2
CDR3aa: CAWSVRAGVYGYTF
CDR3nt: TGTGCCTGGAGTGTACGGGCAGGGGTCTATGGCTACACCTTC

v_gene: TRBV2
abundance: NA
d_gene: NA
j_gene: TRBJ1-2
CDR3aa: CATKQEITNYGYTF
CDR3nt: TGTGCCACCAAACAGGAGATAACTAACTATGGCTACACCTTC

v_gene: TRBV6-1
abundance: NA
d_gene: TRBD1
j_gene: TRBJ2-5
CDR3aa: CASSERGQRTKETQYF
CDR3nt: TGTGCCAGCAGTGAAAGGGGACAGAGAACAAAGGAGACCCAGTACTTC

v_gene: TRBV6-5
abundance: NA
d_gene: NA
j_gene: TRBJ2-7
CDR3aa: CASRAPRVGEQYF
CDR3nt: TGTGCCAGCAGAGCCCCGAGGGTTGGGGAGCAGTACTTC

v_gene: TRBV7-8
abundance: once
d_gene: TRBD2
j_gene: TRBJ2-1
CDR3aa: CASSPLVAGREQFF
CDR3nt: TGTGCCAGCAGCCCACTGGTAGCGGGGCGAGAGCAGTTCTTC

v_gene: TRBV4-3
abundance: NA
d_gene: TRBD2
j_gene: TRBJ2-3
CDR3aa: CASSQDLMSGGSDTQYF
CDR3nt: TGCGCCAGCAGCCAAGATCTTATGAGCGGGGGGTCGGATACGCAGTATTTT

v_gene: TRBV6-5
abundance: NA
d_gene: TRBD2
j_gene: TRBJ2-5
CDR3aa: CASNPTSGGQATQYF
CDR3nt: TGTGCCAGCAACCCGACTAGCGGGGGCCAAGCGACCCAGTACTTC

v_gene: TRBV18
abundance: once
d_gene: NA
j_gene: TRBJ2-6
CDR3aa: CASSPLNFKGANVLTF
CDR3nt: TGTGCCAGCTCACCACTGAACTTTAAGGGGGCCAACGTCCTGACTTTC

v_gene: TRBV5-1
abundance: NA
d_gene: NA
j_gene: TRBJ1-1
CDR3aa: CASSPYPGVEAFF
CDR3nt: TGCGCCAGCAGCCCTTACCCGGGGGTGGAAGCTTTCTTT

v_gene: TRBV15
abundance: NA
d_gene: NA
j_gene: TRBJ1-2
CDR3aa: CATSKVRVGYGYTF
CDR3nt: TGTGCCACCAGCAAAGTCAGGGTCGGGTATGGCTACACCTTC